Below, one TCR beta chain is given with its context. Drawing of blood for sampling happened at baseline, at cycle 4 day 1, and at cycle 7 day 1. Some clones are missing from TCRdb's copy, which holds only in-frame ones; the method was immunoSEQ multiplex PCR. The sample comprises about 91,000 clones, around 80% of which are singletons, and 0.95% to 1.3% rests with the top ten. These data belong to a study of OX40 agonist ivuxolimab in advanced cancers. Material: CD4+ or CD8+ T cells sorted from blood, obtained in a trial of the OX40 agonist ivuxolimab. This TCR was recovered from an adult with an advanced solid tumor such as melanoma, head and neck, liver or kidney cancer.

The CDR3 bases are TGTGCCAGCAGCTCTGCGGGACTCACCAATGAGCAGTTCTTC. Translating it yields CASSSAGLTNEQFF. The J gene is TRBJ2-1, the V gene TRBV7-3, with TRBD2 as a possible D gene (6 bases). Germline lookup yields CDR1 SGHTA and CDR2 FQGTGA. The CDR3 sequence is 14 residues long. With 4 bases removed from V and 6 bases from J, the gap between germline ends came to 13 bases.